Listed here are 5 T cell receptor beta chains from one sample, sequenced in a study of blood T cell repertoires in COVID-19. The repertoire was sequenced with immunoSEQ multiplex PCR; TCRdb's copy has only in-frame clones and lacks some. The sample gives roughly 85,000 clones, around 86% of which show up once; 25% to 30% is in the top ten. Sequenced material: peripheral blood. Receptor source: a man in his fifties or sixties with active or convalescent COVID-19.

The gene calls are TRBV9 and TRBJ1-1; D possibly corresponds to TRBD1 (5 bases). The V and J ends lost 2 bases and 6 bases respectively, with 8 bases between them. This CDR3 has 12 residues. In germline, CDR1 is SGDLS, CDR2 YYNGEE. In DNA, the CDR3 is TGTGCCAGCAGCGTTCGGGACTCTGAAGCTTTCTTT. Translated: CASSVRDSEAFF.

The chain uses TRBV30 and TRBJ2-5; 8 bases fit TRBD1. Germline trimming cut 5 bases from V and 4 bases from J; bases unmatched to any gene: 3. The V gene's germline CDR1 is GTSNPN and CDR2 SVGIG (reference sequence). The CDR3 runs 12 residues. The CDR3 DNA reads TGTGCCTGGGGGACAGGAGGAGAGACCCAGTACTTC. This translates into CAWGTGGETQYF.

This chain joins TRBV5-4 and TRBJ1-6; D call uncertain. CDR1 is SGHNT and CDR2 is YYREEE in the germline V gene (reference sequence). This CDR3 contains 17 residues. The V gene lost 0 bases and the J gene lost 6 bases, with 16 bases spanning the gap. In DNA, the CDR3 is TGTGCCAGCAGCTTGGCCCTAGGACTTCAACGTAATTCACCCCTCCACTTT. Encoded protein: CASSLALGLQRNSPLHF.

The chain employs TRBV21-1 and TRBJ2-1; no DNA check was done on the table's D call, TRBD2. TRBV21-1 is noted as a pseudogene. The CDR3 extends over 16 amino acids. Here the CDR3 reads CASSKDPESSYNEQFF. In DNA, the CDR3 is TGTGCCAGCAGCAAAGATCCGGAGAGCTCCTACAATGAGCAGTTCTTC.

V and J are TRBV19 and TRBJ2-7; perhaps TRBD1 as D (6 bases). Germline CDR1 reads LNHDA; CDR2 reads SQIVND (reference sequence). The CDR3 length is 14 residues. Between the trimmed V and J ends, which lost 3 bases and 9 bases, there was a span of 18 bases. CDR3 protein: CASSIDNRAPVQYF. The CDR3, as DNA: TGTGCCAGTAGTATCGATAACAGGGCTCCAGTGCAGTACTTC.